A selection of T cell receptor beta chains follows, all from one sample in a study of Ad26.COV2.S vaccination and SARS-CoV-2 variants. Data came from immunoSEQ multiplex PCR; TCRdb stores just in-frame clones and leaves some out. The profile covers 240,000 or so clones, with around 89% appearing a single time and around a tenth taken by the ten largest. The source material was peripheral blood, sampled in a trial of Ad26.COV2.S vaccine versus placebo. The receptors stem from a person aged 18 to 59 who received the Ad26.COV2.S COVID-19 vaccine or a placebo. Each CDR3 is given with its conserved first and last residue. The D gene is left open where the match is weak. Rows may omit the clone size; those that give it use once, few, many or a size class.

J gene,V gene,clone size,D gene,CDR3 protein,CDR3 DNA
TRBJ2-2,TRBV6-2/TRBV6-3,NA,TRBD1,CASSYSMGTGITGELFF,TGTGCCAGCAGTTACTCGATGGGGACAGGGATAACCGGGGAGCTGTTTTTT
TRBJ2-1,TRBV10-3,NA,TRBD2,CAISEGRGGVNEQFF,TGTGCCATCAGTGAAGGGCGGGGGGGCGTGAATGAGCAGTTCTTC
TRBJ1-5,TRBV5-5,once,NA,CASSSLGHSNQPQHF,TGTGCCAGCAGCTCCTTGGGCCATAGCAATCAGCCCCAGCATTTT
TRBJ2-7,TRBV19,NA,NA,CASRYPAGEQYF,TGTGCCAGTAGGTATCCGGCGGGGGAGCAGTACTTC
TRBJ2-7,TRBV7-6,NA,TRBD1,CASSRDRGVYEQYF,TGTGCCAGCAGCCGGGACAGGGGAGTCTACGAGCAGTACTTC
TRBJ1-4,TRBV18,NA,NA,CASSPGAGEKLFF,TGTGCCAGCTCACCCGGAGCGGGAGAAAAACTGTTTTTT
TRBJ1-1,TRBV28,NA,NA,CASTRPGGTEAFF,TGTGCCAGCACTCGGCCGGGGGGCACTGAAGCTTTCTTT
TRBJ2-3,TRBV11-2,NA,TRBD2,CASSLDSSGGYRSTDTQYF,TGTGCCAGCAGCTTAGATTCTAGCGGGGGGTACCGTAGCACAGATACGCAGTATTTT
TRBJ1-2,TRBV28,NA,NA,CASSSPGGVDYGYTF,TGTGCCAGCAGTTCACCCGGGGGGGTCGACTATGGCTACACCTTC
TRBJ2-3,TRBV27,NA,NA,CASYTPKADTQYF,TGTGCCAGCTATACTCCAAAGGCAGATACGCAGTATTTT
TRBJ1-4,TRBV5-6,NA,NA,CASSLGARGPNEKLFF,TGTGCCAGCAGCTTGGGCGCTCGGGGGCCTAATGAAAAACTGTTTTTT
TRBJ2-7,TRBV2,NA,TRBD2,CASSSGLAYWQYF,TGTGCCAGCAGTTCGGGACTAGCATATTGGCAGTACTTC
TRBJ2-1,TRBV15,NA,NA,CATSRADSYNEQFF,TGTGCCACCAGCAGAGCCGACTCCTACAATGAGCAGTTCTTC
TRBJ1-6,TRBV7-9,NA,NA,CASSLGSAPNSPLHF,TGTGCCAGCAGCTTAGGGTCAGCACCTAATTCACCCCTCCACTTT
TRBJ1-6,TRBV11-2,NA,TRBD1,CASSHLSRRGGTSPLHF,TGTGCCAGCTCCCACCTCAGTCGCAGGGGGGGTACTTCACCCCTCCACTTT
TRBJ2-1,TRBV11-2,NA,TRBD2,CASSAHGRMEFF,TGTGCCAGCAGCGCCCACGGGAGGATGGAGTTCTTC
TRBJ2-2,TRBV5-4,NA,TRBD2,CASSLMLAGRLGELFF,TGTGCCAGCAGCTTGATGCTAGCGGGAAGATTAGGAGAGCTGTTTTTT
TRBJ2-7,TRBV7-2,NA,TRBD2,CASSLTSGRYEQYF,TGTGCCAGCAGCTTAACTAGCGGGAGGTACGAGCAGTACTTC
TRBJ2-7,TRBV7-9,NA,TRBD1,CASRRGTGEYEQYF,TGTGCCAGCAGACGCGGGACAGGGGAGTACGAGCAGTACTTC
TRBJ1-1,TRBV18,NA,NA,CASSPGGGGRHTEAFF,TGTGCCAGCTCACCCGGTGGGGGAGGGAGACACACTGAAGCTTTCTTT
TRBJ2-4,TRBV5-4,NA,TRBD2,CASSSPGLGLNIQYF,TGTGCCAGCAGCTCCCCGGGACTAGGGCTAAACATTCAGTACTTC
TRBJ1-2,TRBV7-3,NA,NA,CASSFSEGYGYTF,TGTGCCAGCAGCTTCTCGGAGGGTTATGGCTACACCTTC
TRBJ2-7,TRBV18,once,NA,CASSPRGDEQYF,TGTGCCAGCTCACCGAGGGGTGACGAGCAGTACTTC
TRBJ1-1,TRBV12-5,NA,TRBD1,CASGWDRGTEAFF,TGTGCTAGTGGTTGGGACAGGGGAACTGAAGCTTTCTTT
TRBJ2-1,TRBV10-3,NA,NA,CAISEGSRSSYNEQFF,TGTGCCATCAGTGAGGGCTCCCGGAGCTCCTACAATGAGCAGTTCTTC
TRBJ2-1,TRBV27,NA,NA,CASSLSPGPPRNEQFF,TGTGCCAGCAGTTTATCCCCGGGACCACCCAGAAATGAGCAGTTCTTC
TRBJ1-2,TRBV5-4,NA,TRBD1,CASNGQGGYGYTF,TGTGCCAGCAACGGACAGGGCGGCTATGGCTACACCTTC
TRBJ1-4,TRBV7-9,NA,NA,CASSPPTGTTTNEKLFF,TGTGCCAGCAGCCCCCCGACAGGTACAACAACTAATGAAAAACTGTTTTTT
TRBJ2-1,TRBV21-1,NA,NA,CASSREGQFYNEQFF,TGTGCCAGCAGCAGGGAGGGACAGTTCTACAATGAGCAGTTCTTC
TRBJ2-7,TRBV10-3,NA,NA,CAIRRAGMGYEQYF,TGTGCCATCCGAAGGGCAGGGATGGGCTACGAGCAGTACTTC
TRBJ2-5,TRBV7-6,NA,NA,CASSLDSGITIQETQYF,TGTGCCAGCAGCTTAGATTCCGGAATTACGATCCAAGAGACCCAGTACTTC
TRBJ1-2,TRBV7-8,NA,TRBD1,CASSLVTGDAGYTF,TGTGCCAGCAGCTTAGTAACAGGGGATGCTGGCTACACCTTC
TRBJ2-7,TRBV5-6,NA,NA,CASSLVGAGAYEQYF,TGTGCCAGCAGCTTGGTAGGGGCTGGGGCCTACGAGCAGTACTTC
TRBJ2-3,TRBV30,NA,NA,CAWSLGLASTDTQYF,TGTGCCTGGAGTCTCGGCCTAGCGAGCACAGATACGCAGTATTTT
TRBJ2-7,TRBV9,NA,NA,CASSARDGTYEQYF,TGTGCCAGCAGCGCTCGGGACGGAACCTACGAGCAGTACTTC
TRBJ2-3,TRBV28,NA,TRBD2,CASRYGLAGFTDTQYF,TGTGCCAGCCGTTACGGACTAGCGGGATTCACAGATACGCAGTATTTT
TRBJ1-1,TRBV6-5,NA,NA,CASSYLGEGTEAFF,TGTGCCAGCAGTTACCTCGGAGAGGGGACTGAAGCTTTCTTT
TRBJ2-3,TRBV10-3,NA,NA,CAISLESTDTQYF,TGTGCCATCAGCCTAGAGTCCACAGATACGCAGTATTTT
TRBJ1-2,TRBV4-3,NA,NA,CASSQDQQAYGYTF,TGCGCCAGCAGCCAAGATCAACAGGCCTATGGCTACACCTTC
TRBJ1-1,TRBV3-1/TRBV3-2,NA,NA,CASSQVVGGTEAFF,TGTGCCAGCAGCCAAGTGGTAGGGGGAACTGAAGCTTTCTTT
TRBJ2-1,TRBV10-3,NA,NA,CAISESRAANEQFF,TGTGCCATCAGTGAGTCTCGGGCAGCTAATGAGCAGTTCTTC
TRBJ1-3,TRBV27,NA,NA,CASSLQAGNTIYF,TGTGCCAGCAGTTTACAGGCCGGAAACACCATATATTTT
TRBJ2-1,TRBV30,NA,NA,CAWSANGNEQFF,TGTGCCTGGAGCGCCAACGGCAATGAGCAGTTCTTC
TRBJ2-5,TRBV5-1,NA,TRBD2,CASSLVAGAQETQYF,TGCGCCAGCAGCTTGGTAGCGGGGGCACAAGAGACCCAGTACTTC
TRBJ2-7,TRBV18,NA,NA,CASSPTEYEQYF,TGTGCCAGCTCACCGACGGAATACGAGCAGTACTTC
TRBJ2-1,TRBV28,NA,NA,CASSLQSRAGRFYNEQFF,TGTGCCAGCAGTTTACAATCCCGAGCGGGCCGATTCTACAATGAGCAGTTCTTC
TRBJ1-2,TRBV19,NA,TRBD1,CASRFTGGSVYGYTF,TGTGCCAGTAGGTTCACAGGGGGCTCTGTCTATGGCTACACCTTC
TRBJ1-3,TRBV19,NA,NA,CASKFLSGNTIYF,TGTGCCAGTAAGTTCCTCTCTGGAAACACCATATATTTT